These 25 T cell receptor beta chains came from one sample sequenced in a study of shared clonotypes between healthy human individuals. TCRdb keeps only in-frame clones here, not all; method: immunoSEQ multiplex PCR. Counted here are a few million clones, 92% occurring once; the ten biggest clones make up approximately 0.39%. The sample taken for sequencing was naive CD4+ T cells from PBMCs. Regarding subset: CD45RA+ positively selected. The origin of the receptors is a man younger than 30 in good health. Some clones in this sample may be carry-over from other donors' samples.

V and J are TRBV11-3 and TRBJ1-5; D gene uncertain. Per the germline V gene, CDR1 is SGHNT and CDR2 is YENEEA. The CDR3 has 13 residues. Trimming left V 2 bases short and J 7 bases short, with 9 bases between. CDR3 protein: CASSLLGNQPQHF. CDR3 nucleotide sequence: TGTGCCAGCAGCTTATTGGGGAACCAGCCCCAGCATTTT.

V usage is TRBV5-1 and J usage is TRBJ2-3, with no clear D. This CDR3 has 11 residues. The germline gives CDR1 SGHRS, CDR2 YFSETQ. Trimming stripped 6 bases from V and 5 bases from J, with 7 bases between. CDR3: CASTGQDTQYF. In nucleotides, the CDR3 is TGCGCCAGCACTGGCCAAGATACGCAGTATTTT.

The chain couples TRBV6-1 to TRBJ2-1, with D possibly being TRBD1 (5 bases). Germline CDR1 reads MNHNS; CDR2 reads SASEGT. This CDR3 contains 13 residues. V was clipped by 8 bases and J by 2 bases, with 10 bases between them. CDR3 sequence: CASSRQTYNEQFF. CDR3 coding DNA: TGTGCCAGCTCGAGACAGACCTACAATGAGCAGTTCTTC.

The chain recombines TRBV28 with TRBJ2-7; the match to TRBD2 covers 7 bases. CDR1 is MDHEN, CDR2 SYDVKM, per germline. There are 15 residues in the CDR3. V was pared by 5 bases and J by 12 bases, with 19 bases of the junction left unmatched. This CDR3 is CASSEATAGPSWGYF. The CDR3 region has the DNA TGTGCCAGCAGTGAGGCCACAGCGGGGCCCTCTTGGGGGTACTTC.

This rearrangement joins TRBV5-1 to TRBJ2-2; D is unresolved. The CDR3 sequence is 13 residues long. Germline lookup yields CDR1 SGHRS and CDR2 YFSETQ. V lost 4 bases to trimming and J lost 6 bases, with 10 bases between them. DNA of the CDR3: TGCGCCAGCAGCCCCCCCCGGGCCGGGGAGCTGTTTTTT. Translation gives CASSPPRAGELFF.

A note on this clone: At the DNA level, this CDR3 is encoded by other sequences in the same sample as well. The chain employs TRBV27 and TRBJ2-2; no firm D call. This CDR3 contains 14 residues. V was clipped by 1 base and J by 5 bases, with 8 bases between them. Germline V gene sequence: CDR1 MNHEY, CDR2 SMNVEV (reference sequence). CDR3 nucleotide sequence: TGTGCCAGCAGTTTATTGGTTGGGACCGGGGAGCTGTTTTTT. Residues: CASSLLVGTGELFF.

The J gene is TRBJ1-4, the V gene TRBV7-9; D is unclear. The CDR3 is 12 residues long. Trimming pared 5 bases from V and 5 bases from J, leaving 6 bases between. Germline V lookup: CDR1 SEHNR, CDR2 FQNEAQ (reference sequence). CDR3 amino acids: CASSHSNEKLFF. The CDR3 DNA is TGTGCCAGCAGCCACTCAAATGAAAAACTGTTTTTT.

This clone was found a few times. In the same sample, other DNA sequences code for this CDR3. This chain links TRBV6-5 with TRBJ1-3, with D uncertain. This CDR3 is built from 11 residues. Trimming took off 5 bases at V and 4 bases at J, with 3 bases between the two ends. CDR1 is MNHEY, CDR2 SVGAGI, per germline. The CDR3, as DNA: TGTGCCAGCAGTGCCGGAAACACCATATATTTT. Translated: CASSAGNTIYF.

About this clone itself: The same CDR3 is also encoded by other DNA sequences in this sample. The chain combines TRBV30 with TRBJ2-3; D is unresolved. Trimming removed 0 bases from V and 4 bases from J, with 5 bases in between. CDR3 length: 12 amino acids. Germline V gene data show CDR1 as GTSNPN and CDR2 as SVGIG (reference sequence). The CDR3 spells CAWSVISDTQYF. The CDR3 DNA sequence: TGTGCCTGGAGTGTAATCTCAGATACGCAGTATTTT. The entire variable domain, with the rest obtained from reference TRBV30 and TRBJ2-3, is as follows: SQTIHQWPATLVQPVGSPLSLECTVEGTSNPNLYWYRQAAGRGLQLLFYSVGIGQISSEVPQNLSASRPQDRQFILSSKKLLLSDSGFYLCAWSVISDTQYFGPGTRLTVL.

The chain carries TRBV7-9 and TRBJ1-1; no firm D call. Trimming pared 3 bases from V and 11 bases from J, leaving 22 bases between. The CDR3 loop spans 15 amino acids. CDR1 is SEHNR, CDR2 FQNEAQ, per germline (reference sequence). CDR3 loop: CASSLQTGPVLDAFF. In DNA form, the CDR3 reads TGTGCCAGCAGCTTGCAGACGGGCCCAGTGCTTGATGCTTTCTTT.

The chain couples TRBV10-3 to TRBJ1-2; D unclear. In germline, CDR1 is ENHRY, CDR2 SYGVKD. This CDR3 spans 14 amino acids. V was pared by 0 bases and J by 5 bases, with 10 bases between. CDR3 protein: CAISESSRRYGYTF. DNA for the CDR3: TGTGCCATCAGTGAGTCGAGTAGGCGATATGGCTACACCTTC.

The chain carries TRBV2 and TRBJ1-5, with unresolved D. Germline V gene lookup returns CDR1 SNHLY and CDR2 FYNNEI. The V end was cut by 1 base, the J end by 3 bases, with 10 bases between. The CDR3 is made up of 15 amino acids. The CDR3 DNA follows: TGTGCCAGCAGTGAAGAACGGCTTTCCAATCAGCCCCAGCATTTT. It codes for CASSEERLSNQPQHF. Looking up the rest from reference TRBV2 and TRBJ1-5 gives the full variable domain: EPEVTQTPSHQVTQMGQEVILRCVPISNHLYFYWYRQILGQKVEFLVSFYNNEISEKSEIFDDQFSVERPDGSNFTLKIRSTKLEDSAMYFCASSEERLSNQPQHFGDGTRLSIL.

The chain is built from TRBV5-4 and TRBJ2-1; 11 bases align to TRBD2. The CDR3 is made up of 15 amino acids. Unmatched junction bases numbered 6, after V lost 5 bases and J lost 5 bases. Per the germline V gene, CDR1 is SGHNT and CDR2 is YYREEE (reference sequence). The CDR3 region is CASRGGLAENNEQFF. The DNA of the CDR3 is TGTGCCAGCAGGGGGGGACTAGCGGAAAACAATGAGCAGTTCTTC.

The genes are TRBV4-2 and TRBJ2-1, with 15 positions matching TRBD2. Germline loops: CDR1 LGHNA, CDR2 YNFKEQ. There are 16 residues in the CDR3. V lost 3 bases to trimming and J lost 7 bases; unmatched junction nucleotides: 4. The CDR3 nucleotides read TGTGCCAGCAGCCATCTGGGGACTAGCGGGAGGAATGAGCAGTTCTTC. This sequence encodes CASSHLGTSGRNEQFF.

The rearrangement joins TRBV4-3 to TRBJ1-5, with D possibly being TRBD1 (6 bases). The ends were cut back, 1 base at V and 3 bases at J, with 16 bases in the middle. From germline, CDR1 is LGHNA and CDR2 YSLEER. CDR3 length: 17 amino acids. This chain's CDR3 is CASSQGVSRGSNQPQHF. The CDR3 DNA reads as TGCGCCAGCAGCCAAGGCGTCAGCAGGGGCTCCAATCAGCCCCAGCATTTT.

Points on this clone: At one boundary the junction diverges from the germline segment, which might be a read error. This chain links TRBV27 with TRBJ2-7, with TRBD1 matching over 8 bases. CDR1 MNHEY and CDR2 SMNVEV come from the germline V gene (reference sequence). CDR3 length: 12 amino acids. The chain's CDR3 is CASSSRTGKRTF. CDR3 nucleotide sequence: TGTGCCAGCAGCTCCCGGACAGGGAAAAGGACCTTC.

The chain is built from TRBV9 and TRBJ1-4; 7 nucleotides agree with TRBD1. Germline-derived CDR1 and CDR2 are SGDLS and YYNGEE. This CDR3 comprises 15 residues. V was clipped by 1 base and J by 5 bases; unmatched bases: 5. CDR3 DNA: TGTGCCAGCAGCGTACGACAGGGTGACAATGAAAAACTGTTTTTT. This sequence encodes CASSVRQGDNEKLFF.

The chain couples TRBV6-5 to TRBJ2-7; D remains ambiguous. The CDR3 spans 13 residues. Looked up from germline, CDR1 is MNHEY and CDR2 is SVGAGI. The germline V and J ends were trimmed by 3 bases and 3 bases, with 9 bases remaining between them. As DNA, the CDR3 is TGTGCCAGCAGTTATTTACCTGTCTACGAGCAGTACTTC. It is translated as CASSYLPVYEQYF.

The chain combines TRBV7-2 with TRBJ2-7; no firm D call. The V gene's germline CDR1 is SGHTA and CDR2 FQGNSA. V was trimmed by 1 base and J by 9 bases, leaving 16 bases between them. The CDR3 length is 14 residues. CDR3 protein: CASSLEVVGFAQYF. CDR3 sequence (DNA): TGTGCCAGCAGCTTAGAAGTCGTGGGGTTTGCGCAGTACTTC.

This clone came up once. V usage is TRBV19 and J usage is TRBJ1-2; D call uncertain. There are 15 residues in the CDR3. Germline V gives CDR1 LNHDA, CDR2 SQIVND (reference sequence). The ends were cut back, 2 bases at V and 3 bases at J, with 13 bases in the middle. CDR3 bases: TGTGCCAGTAGTATAATTGGGTCGTCTTACTATGGCTACACCTTC. Protein product: CASSIIGSSYYGYTF.

The rearrangement links TRBV7-9 to TRBJ2-7; D possibly corresponds to TRBD1 (6 bases). Trimming cost V 2 bases and J 3 bases, with 17 bases left between them. CDR1 is SEHNR, CDR2 FQNEAQ, per germline (reference sequence). This CDR3 contains 16 residues. The CDR3 DNA reads as TGTGCCAGCAGCTTATGGTCAGGGGCAAACGGCTACGAGCAGTACTTC. Protein product: CASSLWSGANGYEQYF.

This clone has more than one count but fewer than ten. The chain carries TRBV5-6 and TRBJ1-1; D not resolved. Germline CDR1 and CDR2: SGHDT and YYEEEE. The CDR3 has 13 residues. The V gene lost 1 base and the J gene lost 6 bases, with 10 bases spanning the gap. The CDR3 loop is CASSLIREPEAFF. The DNA for the CDR3 is TGTGCCAGCAGCTTGATTCGTGAACCTGAAGCTTTCTTT. Complete variable domain (other parts from reference TRBV5-6 and TRBJ1-1): DAGVTQSPTHLIKTRGQQVTLRCSPKSGHDTVSWYQQALGQGPQFIFQYYEEEERQRGNFPDRFSGHQFPNYSSELNVNALLLGDSALYLCASSLIREPEAFFGQGTRLTVV.

V gene TRBV28 combines with J gene TRBJ1-3; no definite D call. The germline V gene encodes CDR1 MDHEN and CDR2 SYDVKM. V was pared by 7 bases and J by 4 bases, with 14 bases between. This CDR3 has 14 amino acids. CDR3 protein: CASTLIGLGNTIYF. CDR3 coding DNA: TGTGCCAGCACCCTGATAGGGCTCGGAAACACCATATATTTT. The full variable domain, its missing parts supplied by reference TRBV28 and TRBJ1-3, is DVKVTQSSRYLVKRTGEKVFLECVQDMDHENMFWYRQDPGLGLRLIYFSYDVKMKEKGDIPEGYSVSREKKERFSLILESASTNQTSMYLCASTLIGLGNTIYFGEGSWLTVV.

This clone was counted once. The V and J genes are TRBV14 and TRBJ2-1; 7 bases fit TRBD1. V lost 6 bases, J lost 8 bases, and 10 bases stayed unmatched. The CDR3 totals 14 residues. Germline loops: CDR1 SGHDN, CDR2 FVKESK. This CDR3 reads CASRTGRSVDEQFF. The DNA for the CDR3 is TGTGCCAGCAGGACAGGGCGTTCGGTCGATGAGCAGTTCTTC.

With regard to this clone: Other DNA sequences in the same sample also yield this CDR3. The chain couples TRBV10-1 to TRBJ1-2; 8 bases align to TRBD1. The V and J ends lost 5 bases and 2 bases, in that order; junction bases with no gene match: 1. CDR1 is WNHNN and CDR2 is SYGVQD in the germline V gene (reference sequence). The CDR3 contains 13 residues. The CDR3 region is CASSPGGNYGYTF. The DNA for the CDR3 is TGCGCCAGCAGTCCAGGGGGCAACTATGGCTACACCTTC.